The clone carrying this T cell receptor beta chain was picked up a small number of times. Its antigen is not known. The record originates from a study of T-cell reconstitution after alpha-beta-depleted transplantation in children. The CDR3 is made up of 12 amino acids. V dropped 3 bases and J dropped 10 bases, with 13 bases sitting between them. Germline assignment: CDR1 SQVTM and CDR2 ANQGSEA. Unique molecular identifiers were used in preparing the TCRbeta library. TCRdb re-called the PCR reads with MiXCR, one entry per CDR3 protein. Here the sample spans 95,000 to 150,000 distinct CDR3 sequences, more than 20% being singletons. General observations from the study: As was reported, about two months after transplant, alpha-beta T cells came from several hundred expanded graft clones. Certain patients had high TCRbeta diversity at day 60, and it came from recipient T cells and thymic progenitors that survived. T-cell counts and diversity at one year post-transplant came mainly from newly produced T cells.

The sequence was collected from a male patient aged 2-15 years who had a stem cell transplant for chronic granulomatous disease, so the T cells may come from the graft donor. The chain joins TRBV29-1 to TRBJ2-1; no firm D call. The sequencing used PBMCs, mostly from graft donor cells, collected 180 days after TCRalphabeta/CD19-depleted stem cell transplant. The CDR3 sequence is CSVERSVREQFF. The DNA for the CDR3 is TGCAGCGTTGAGAGGTCTGTCCGCGAGCAGTTCTTC.